Presented here are 9 T cell receptor beta chains from one specimen sequenced in a study of cytomegalovirus exposure and HLA in healthy donors. The PCR was carried out with 60 Vbeta primers and 13 Jbeta primers. Assay: immunoSEQ multiplex PCR; the TCRdb copy retains only in-frame clones and omits some. In the table there are roughly 120,000 clones, around 86% of which are singletons. What was sequenced was PBMCs. These receptors originate from a middle-aged woman in good health and CMV-seronegative.

This chain uses TRBV5-1 with TRBJ2-3; 11 bases are shared with TRBD2. This CDR3 region has 16 residues. The V gene's germline CDR1 is SGHRS and CDR2 YFSETQ. With 4 bases clipped from V and 3 bases from J, the junction kept 7 bases outside the gene matches. In DNA, the CDR3 is TGCGCCAGCAGCAGGCTTAGCGGGGGGGTTACAGATACGCAGTATTTT. It encodes CASSRLSGGVTDTQYF.

The chain uses TRBV29-1 and TRBJ2-1; TRBD2 matches at 9 bases. The germline V gene encodes CDR1 SQVTM and CDR2 ANQGSEA. The length of the CDR3 is 13 residues. V dropped 3 bases and J dropped 9; count of bases not matched to a gene: 6. The CDR3 sequence: CSVEGGGAAEQFF. DNA for the CDR3: TGCAGCGTTGAGGGCGGGGGGGCAGCTGAGCAGTTCTTC.

CDR3 loop: CASRPPTGAGTEAFF. DNA of the CDR3: TGTGCCAGCAGGCCCCCGACAGGGGCGGGCACTGAAGCTTTCTTT. The chain recombines TRBV28 with TRBJ1-1, with 8 bases aligning to TRBD1. The germline V gene encodes CDR1 MDHEN and CDR2 SYDVKM. The CDR3 is 15 amino acids. V lost 6 bases, J lost 4 bases, and 10 bases stayed unmatched.

The rearrangement joins TRBV19 to TRBJ1-5; 12 positions agree with TRBD1. In germline, CDR1 is LNHDA, CDR2 SQIVND (reference sequence). The V and J ends lost 6 bases and 6 bases, in that order; junction bases with no gene match: 6. This CDR3 contains 15 residues. The CDR3 loop is CASRAGTGGFQPQHF. The CDR3 DNA follows: TGTGCCAGTAGGGCCGGGACAGGGGGCTTTCAGCCCCAGCATTTT. The full variable domain, completed using reference TRBV19 and TRBJ1-5, is DGGITQSPKYLFRKEGQNVTLSCEQNLNHDAMYWYRQDPGQGLRLIYYSQIVNDFQKGDIAEGYSVSREKKESFPLTVTSAQKNPTAFYLCASRAGTGGFQPQHFGDGTRLSIL.

This clone has more than one count but fewer than ten. The CDR3 sequence is CASGGKGGGAPSTDTQYF. The CDR3 DNA sequence: TGTGCCTCCGGAGGAAAGGGCGGGGGGGCACCTAGCACAGATACGCAGTATTTT. This rearrangement joins TRBV30 to TRBJ2-3, with 9 positions matching TRBD2. CDR1 and CDR2 from the germline V gene are GTSNPN and SVGIG (reference sequence). This CDR3 contains 18 residues. V shed 7 bases, J shed 0 bases, and the junction held 17 bases outside the gene matches.

The chain is built from TRBV5-4 and TRBJ2-2; D not certain. V shed 3 bases and J shed 8 bases, with 14 bases lying between them. CDR1 SGHNT and CDR2 YYREEE come from the germline V gene (reference sequence). The CDR3 has 14 residues. The CDR3 coding sequence is TGTGCCAGCAGCTCGCTAGTAGTGGGTGGGGAGCTGTTTTTT. It yields the protein CASSSLVVGGELFF.

This chain joins TRBV11-2 and TRBJ2-1; tentatively, D is TRBD2 (5 bases). This CDR3 contains 18 residues. Germline V gives CDR1 SGHAT, CDR2 FQNNGV. V was cut by 5 bases and J by 0 bases, with 20 bases left in between. CDR3 loop: CASSRPLSATSSYNEQFF. CDR3 DNA sequence: TGTGCCAGCAGCCGACCCCTTAGCGCAACTAGCTCCTACAATGAGCAGTTCTTC.

V is TRBV5-1 and J is TRBJ2-7, with 7 positions matching TRBD1. The CDR3 is 14 residues long. The J segment lost 6 bases and the V segment lost 4 bases, leaving 10 bases of the junction unmatched. CDR1 is SGHRS, CDR2 YFSETQ, per germline. CDR3 in DNA: TGCGCCAGCAGCGTATCCGGGACAGAAGGCGAGCAGTACTTC. It specifies CASSVSGTEGEQYF.

This clone was picked up one time. This rearrangement joins TRBV4-1 to TRBJ2-5; 8 bases are shared with TRBD1. TRBJ2-7 matches the DNA end more closely, so the J call is doubtful. This CDR3 comprises 14 residues. Germline V CDR1 and CDR2: MGHRA, YSYEKL. The chain's CDR3 is CASSPRDRTYEQYF. The CDR3 nucleotides read TGCGCCAGCAGCCCGCGGGACAGGACCTACGAGCAGTACTTC.